This TCR beta chain was found in a study of human T cells and chemical hapten exposure. Study-wide background: Mainly, slight library volume differences in the pool made TCR yields vary.

V lost 3 bases, J lost 6 bases, and 3 bases lay in between. Germline V gives CDR1 MNHEY, CDR2 SMNVEV (reference sequence). This CDR3 has 11 residues. TCRdb used MiXCR to reprocess the RACE reads, holding one entry per CDR3 protein. This sample yields around 380,000 distinct CDR3 sequences, of which 4.8% are seen a single time; approximately 2.3% belongs to the top ten. Sample time point: patch test 1, 2 weeks after DPC sensitization. Treatment in this sample: therapeutic diphenylcyclopropenone sensitization with weekly scalp DPC. The sample in question was whole blood, obtained in connection with sensitization to the hapten diphenylcyclopropenone (DPC). The sequence was collected from a woman aged 50 to 60 with alopecia areata. Some clones in this sample may be carry-over from other donors' samples. The rearrangement joins TRBV27 to TRBJ1-5, with D uncertain. The chain's CDR3 is CASSLIQPQHF. For the CDR3, the DNA is TGTGCCAGCAGTTTGATTCAGCCCCAGCATTTT.